Each of the 20 T cell receptor beta chains below was sequenced from the same sample in a study of blood T cell repertoires in COVID-19 (TCRdb year 2020). Library prep was done by the immunoSEQ multiplex PCR assay. TCRdb obtained this table from immuneACCESS and retained in-frame rearrangements with V and J assigned. These tables miss some clones; where compared with another copy, unresolved V genes account for less than half of the shortfall, and the remainder is unexplained. In this sample the table shows 250,000 to 400,000 clones, approximately 88% of which occur a single time. The ten top clones hold about 1.5% of the sample. The sequencing sample was made of peripheral blood. Receptors originate from a woman aged 25-40 years with COVID-19, enrolled during active disease.

The chain couples TRBV30 to TRBJ2-6; no clear D gene. This CDR3 spans 17 amino acids. V lost 0 bases and J lost 0, with 12 bases in between. Germline assignment: CDR1 GTSNPN and CDR2 SVGIG (reference sequence). CDR3 in amino acids: CAWSVNFSLSGANVLTF. DNA of the CDR3: TGTGCCTGGAGTGTGAACTTCTCCCTCTCTGGGGCCAACGTCCTGACTTTC.

J is TRBJ2-6 and V is TRBV7-2; D call uncertain. Trimming pared 5 bases from V and 4 bases from J, leaving 12 bases between. CDR1 and CDR2 from the germline V gene are SGHTA and FQGNSA. CDR3 length: 15 residues. CDR3 sequence (DNA): TGTGCCAGCAGCGCCTTGAGAACCGGGGCCAACGTCCTGACTTTC. It specifies CASSALRTGANVLTF.

V usage is TRBV6-5 and J usage is TRBJ1-1; D ambiguous. This CDR3 has 13 amino acids. Trimming shortened V by 5 bases and J by 4 bases, and 11 bases separated the two germline ends. From germline, CDR1 is MNHEY and CDR2 SVGAGI. The CDR3 DNA follows: TGTGCCAGCAGTCAGGCGGAGGGCACTGAAGCTTTCTTT. It codes for CASSQAEGTEAFF.

The chain couples TRBV13 to TRBJ1-1, with D possibly TRBD1 on 6 matching bases. The germline gives CDR1 PRHDT, CDR2 FYEKMQ (reference sequence). The CDR3 extends over 15 amino acids. V gave up 6 bases and J gave up 4 bases, with 18 bases separating them. Here the CDR3 reads CASRPTRGGTTEAFF. In DNA form, the CDR3 reads TGTGCCAGCAGACCCACTAGGGGGGGGACCACTGAAGCTTTCTTT.

This clone was observed a few times. This chain connects TRBV2 to TRBJ2-7; no clear D. CDR1 is SNHLY and CDR2 is FYNNEI in the germline V gene. With 4 bases removed from V and 3 bases from J, the gap between germline ends came to 4 bases. This CDR3 region has 11 residues. The CDR3 reads CASSVSYEQYF. The CDR3 DNA is TGTGCCAGCAGTGTGAGCTACGAGCAGTACTTC.

This sequence joins TRBV18 and TRBJ1-1; no reliable D call. The CDR3 extends over 11 amino acids. V dropped 4 bases and J dropped 8 bases, with 8 bases sitting between them. CDR1 KGHSH and CDR2 LQKENI come from the germline V gene. The CDR3 spells CASSRRFEAFF. As DNA, the CDR3 is TGTGCCAGCTCACGGCGGTTCGAAGCTTTCTTT.

The chain combines TRBV2 with TRBJ1-1; D remains ambiguous. CDR1 and CDR2 from the germline V gene are SNHLY and FYNNEI. V was clipped by 7 bases and J by 0 bases, with 12 bases between them. This CDR3 region has 14 residues. Here the CDR3 DNA reads TGTGCCAGCAACAGACGCTACATGAACACTGAAGCTTTCTTT. This gives the protein CASNRRYMNTEAFF.

This clone came up many times. This sequence joins TRBV14 and TRBJ2-7; the D gene is possibly TRBD2 (7 bases). V was pared by 4 bases and J by 6 bases, with 19 bases between. This CDR3 has 15 amino acids. CDR1 is SGHDN and CDR2 is FVKESK in the germline V gene. In nucleotides, the CDR3 is TGTGCCAGCAGCCCTATGGTAGGGGGGGCGTCCGAGCAGTACTTC. Amino acid sequence: CASSPMVGGASEQYF.

The rearrangement joins TRBV19 to TRBJ1-2, with TRBD1 as a possible D gene (5 bases). The V and J ends lost 8 bases and 8 bases respectively, with 12 bases between them. This CDR3 spans 11 amino acids. Germline CDR1 LNHDA, CDR2 SQIVND (reference sequence). The CDR3 is CASQGSWGYTF. The CDR3 nucleotides read TGTGCCAGTCAGGGATCTTGGGGCTACACCTTC.

This sequence joins TRBV25-1 and TRBJ2-1; TRBD2 aligns across 8 bases. Germline trimming cut 1 base from V and 4 bases from J; bases unmatched to any gene: 3. Germline V gives CDR1 MGHDK, CDR2 SYGVNS. There are 15 residues in the CDR3. The CDR3 nucleotides read TGTGCCAGCAGTGAATCGGGGGGGCCTTACAATGAGCAGTTCTTC. It encodes CASSESGGPYNEQFF.

V and J are TRBV3-1 (or the pseudogene TRBV3-2) and TRBJ2-7, with a tentative D call TRBD1 (6 bases). The V and J ends lost 1 base and 2 bases respectively, with 9 bases between them. This CDR3 region has 14 residues. Germline CDR1 is LGHDT and CDR2 is YNNKEL (reference sequence). The CDR3 protein is CASSQAGAPYEQYF. In DNA, the CDR3 is TGTGCCAGCAGCCAAGCAGGGGCTCCCTACGAGCAGTACTTC.

The chain employs TRBV6-5 and TRBJ2-2, with D possibly matching TRBD1 (5 bases). The CDR3 contains 15 residues. The V and J ends lost 2 bases and 6 bases respectively, with 13 bases between them. The germline V gene has CDR1 MNHEY and CDR2 SVGAGI. The CDR3 DNA follows: TGTGCCAGCAGTTACGGGGCAGGTGACGCCGGGGAGCTGTTTTTT. This translates into CASSYGAGDAGELFF.

The V and J genes are TRBV7-8 and TRBJ1-3, with D tentatively TRBD1 (6 bases). The germline gives CDR1 SGHVS, CDR2 FQNEAQ. The CDR3 has 15 amino acids. With 4 bases removed from V and 2 bases from J, the gap between germline ends came to 12 bases. The CDR3 DNA reads TGTGCCAGCAGCTCGGAGGACAGTACTGGAAACACCATATATTTT. Its translation: CASSSEDSTGNTIYF. Full variable domain (remainder filled in from reference TRBV7-8 and TRBJ1-3): GAGVSQSPRYKVAKRGQDVALRCDPISGHVSLFWYQQALGQGPEFLTYFQNEAQLDKSGLPSDRFFAERPEGSVSTLKIQRTQQEDSAVYLCASSSEDSTGNTIYFGEGSWLTVV.

The chain links TRBV5-1 to TRBJ1-1; D is ambiguous. Germline V gene lookup returns CDR1 SGHRS and CDR2 YFSETQ. The CDR3 has 14 amino acids. Trimming took 4 bases from V and 2 from J, leaving 12 bases between them. CDR3 bases: TGCGCCAGCAGCCTACCCACCGCTAACACTGAAGCTTTCTTT. This gives the protein CASSLPTANTEAFF.

The chain joins TRBV9 to TRBJ2-2; 9 bases map to TRBD2. The CDR3 is 15 amino acids. The junction had 6 bases not matched to a gene; V was cut back by 4 bases and J by 5 bases. Germline V gene sequence: CDR1 SGDLS, CDR2 YYNGEE. Written as DNA, the CDR3 is TGTGCCAGCAGCTCCCAGCGGGGGGTTACCGGGGAGCTGTTTTTT. Translation: CASSSQRGVTGELFF.

The chain combines TRBV28 with TRBJ1-6; D is ambiguous. Germline CDR1 MDHEN, CDR2 SYDVKM. Trimming shortened V by 7 bases and J by 8 bases, and 18 bases separated the two germline ends. This CDR3 region has 15 residues. The CDR3 protein is CASKPRTPWDSPLHF. The CDR3 DNA reads TGTGCCAGCAAGCCACGGACTCCTTGGGATTCACCCCTCCACTTT.

The gene calls are TRBV6-2 or TRBV6-3 and TRBJ1-6; unclear D gene. The CDR3 is 14 amino acids. Per the germline V gene, CDR1 is MNHEY and CDR2 is SVGEGT. V dropped 5 bases and J dropped 6 bases, with 11 bases sitting between them. DNA for the CDR3: TGTGCCAGCAGTGCCGGGAACTTTAATTCACCCCTCCACTTT. Translation gives CASSAGNFNSPLHF.

V and J are TRBV24-1 and TRBJ2-5, with 11 bases aligning to TRBD2. V lost 5 bases and J lost 5; bases outside the gene matches: 9. Germline CDR1 KGHDR, CDR2 SFDVKD. The CDR3 sequence is 16 residues long. The CDR3 DNA follows: TGTGCCACCAGTGTAGCGGGGGGGCCTTCCGAGGAGACCCAGTACTTC. Amino acid sequence: CATSVAGGPSEETQYF.

This chain uses TRBV5-1 with TRBJ2-3; possible D gene TRBD2, 6 bases. Germline V gene sequence: CDR1 SGHRS, CDR2 YFSETQ. The ends were cut back, 5 bases at V and 0 bases at J, with 10 bases in the middle. This CDR3 is built from 14 residues. This CDR3 reads CASRWGTSTDTQYF. DNA of the CDR3: TGCGCCAGCAGGTGGGGGACTAGCACAGATACGCAGTATTTT. Full variable domain (missing parts from reference TRBV5-1 and TRBJ2-3): KAGVTQTPRYLIKTRGQQVTLSCSPISGHRSVSWYQQTPGQGLQFLFEYFSETQRNKGNFPGRFSGRQFSNSRSEMNVSTLELGDSALYLCASRWGTSTDTQYFGPGTRLTVL.

This chain connects TRBV19 to TRBJ1-1, with a possible D match to TRBD1 (5 bases). The germline V gene has CDR1 LNHDA and CDR2 SQIVND (reference sequence). V dropped 0 bases and J dropped 6 bases, with 11 bases sitting between them. This CDR3 region has 14 residues. The CDR3 region has the DNA TGTGCCAGTAGTATAGATTTCAGGGTCCCTGAAGCTTTCTTT. The encoded protein is CASSIDFRVPEAFF.